One and the same sample provided the 19 T cell receptor beta chains below, sequenced in a study of blood T cell repertoires in COVID-19. The method was immunoSEQ multiplex PCR; TCRdb's version includes in-frame clones alone and lacks a portion of them. There are 270,000 or so clones in the sample; approximately 90% occur only once, and 2% to 2.5% lies in the top ten. The sequencing input was PBMCs or T cells enriched from blood (not recorded which). Every receptor here comes from a woman between 35 and 50 years old with acute COVID-19.

The J gene is TRBJ2-1, the V gene TRBV6-5; TRBD2 is a possible D gene (5 bases). The CDR3 runs to 15 residues. The germline V and J ends were trimmed by 0 bases and 8 bases, with 14 bases remaining between them. CDR1 MNHEY and CDR2 SVGAGI come from the germline V gene. The CDR3 spells CASSYSSADGYEQFF. CDR3 sequence (DNA): TGTGCCAGCAGTTACTCTAGCGCGGACGGTTATGAGCAGTTCTTC.

The chain employs TRBV5-1 and TRBJ2-2; D remains unclear. The CDR3 loop spans 14 amino acids. Trimming pared 0 bases from V and 1 base from J, leaving 4 bases between. Germline CDR1 reads SGHRS; CDR2 reads YFSETQ. As DNA, the CDR3 is TGCGCCAGCAGCTTGGTCTTGAACACCGGGGAGCTGTTTTTT. Translated: CASSLVLNTGELFF.

This chain links TRBV7-2 with TRBJ2-2; perhaps TRBD2 as D (6 bases). CDR3 length: 15 residues. Germline V CDR1 and CDR2: SGHTA, FQGNSA. V shed 3 bases and J shed 4 bases, with 12 bases lying between them. Here the CDR3 DNA reads TGTGCCAGCAGCTTTGGCGGGGTGGGCACCGGGGAGCTGTTTTTT. Residues: CASSFGGVGTGELFF.

J is TRBJ2-1 and V is TRBV2; 12 nucleotides agree with TRBD2. Germline CDR1 SNHLY, CDR2 FYNNEI. V dropped 6 bases and J dropped 6; count of bases not matched to a gene: 6. This CDR3 region has 15 residues. CDR3 coding DNA: TGTGCCAGCAGCTACTCTAGCGGGGGGGCCAATGAGCAGTTCTTC. Protein product: CASSYSSGGANEQFF.

Comments on this clone: Different DNA sequences within this sample yield the same CDR3. CDR3 sequence: CASSFGGMNTEAFF. CDR3 nucleotide sequence: TGTGCCAGCAGCTTTGGCGGGATGAACACTGAAGCTTTCTTT. V and J are TRBV7-9 and TRBJ1-1; D not resolved. The CDR3 covers 14 residues. Trimming removed 3 bases at V and 0 bases at J, with 8 bases between. Germline V lookup: CDR1 SEHNR, CDR2 FQNEAQ (reference sequence).

In its sample, this clone was seen once. The J gene is TRBJ1-1, the V gene TRBV18; D unclear. This CDR3 has 16 residues. CDR1 and CDR2 from the germline V gene are KGHSH and LQKENI. Trimming removed 3 bases at V and 2 bases at J, with 16 bases between. In nucleotides, the CDR3 is TGTGCCAGCTCACCGATTCGGGTCGACGGAAACACTGAAGCTTTCTTT. Its translation is CASSPIRVDGNTEAFF.

The chain employs TRBV21-1 and TRBJ2-3; TRBD1, the table's D call, lacks a check against the DNA. TRBV21-1 is shown as a pseudogene. CDR3 length: 18 amino acids. The DNA for the CDR3 is TGTGCCAGCAGTGGCGGAACCAAGTCGGGACAGGTCACAGATACGCAGTATTTT. Its protein product is CASSGGTKSGQVTDTQYF.

Comment on this clone: The sample carries other DNA sequences with the same CDR3. The rearrangement joins TRBV7-9 to TRBJ2-5; TRBD2 might be the D (6 bases). This CDR3 is built from 12 residues. CDR1 and CDR2 (germline): SEHNR, FQNEAQ (reference sequence). The V end lost 5 bases, the J end lost 4 bases, and 8 bases lay between the germline ends. The CDR3 DNA reads as TGTGCCAGCAGCCAGGAGGGAGAGACCCAGTACTTC. Protein product: CASSQEGETQYF.

This clone has more than one count but fewer than ten. CDR3 amino acids: CASARGMNTEAFF. The CDR3 DNA reads TGCGCCTCCGCGCGGGGTATGAACACTGAAGCTTTCTTT. The chain couples TRBV5-1 to TRBJ1-1; D gene uncertain. The ends were cut back, 10 bases at V and 0 bases at J, with 13 bases in the middle. The CDR3 contains 13 residues. Germline CDR1 is SGHRS and CDR2 is YFSETQ.

To note about this clone: The same CDR3 also results from other DNA sequences found in this sample. The V call is TRBV18, the J call TRBJ2-5; 8 bases line up with TRBD1. V lost 2 bases, J lost 4 bases, and 3 bases stayed unmatched. This CDR3 has 14 amino acids. Per germline, CDR1 KGHSH and CDR2 LQKENI. The CDR3 nucleotides read TGTGCCAGCTCACCAGGACAGGGTGGAGAGACCCAGTACTTC. Translated: CASSPGQGGETQYF.

The rearrangement uses TRBV6-5 and TRBJ1-2; the D gene is possibly TRBD1 (6 bases). The CDR3 consists of 16 residues. V was trimmed by 0 bases and J by 6 bases, leaving 17 bases between them. Germline V gives CDR1 MNHEY, CDR2 SVGAGI. This CDR3 reads CASSYSSGVRVDGYTF. The CDR3 DNA reads TGTGCCAGCAGTTACTCGTCAGGGGTCCGGGTGGATGGCTACACCTTC.

The chain recombines TRBV2 with TRBJ2-1; 8 bases line up with TRBD2. V was clipped by 4 bases and J by 0 bases; unmatched bases: 8. Germline assignment: CDR1 SNHLY and CDR2 FYNNEI. The CDR3 is 17 residues long. The CDR3 spells CASSVSSGPSSYNEQFF. Here the CDR3 DNA reads TGTGCCAGCAGTGTGTCTAGCGGGCCTAGCTCCTACAATGAGCAGTTCTTC.

This chain uses TRBV5-1 with TRBJ1-1; 8 positions match TRBD1. The trim removed 0 bases at V and 7 bases at J, leaving 5 bases unmatched. From germline, CDR1 is SGHRS and CDR2 YFSETQ. This CDR3 has 14 residues. The CDR3 DNA sequence: TGCGCCAGCAGCTTGGGGGGACAGGATCTTGAAGCTTTCTTT. This sequence encodes CASSLGGQDLEAFF.

The rearrangement joins TRBV3-1 (or the pseudogene TRBV3-2) to TRBJ2-2; 7 nucleotides match TRBD2. Germline loops: CDR1 LGHDT, CDR2 YNNKEL (reference sequence). The CDR3 runs 16 residues. The J segment lost 5 bases and the V segment lost 6 bases, leaving 12 bases of the junction unmatched. CDR3 amino acids: CASRGGDLGQTGELFF. DNA for the CDR3: TGTGCCAGCAGGGGGGGGGATTTGGGCCAGACCGGGGAGCTGTTTTTT.

This clone was counted once. The V call is TRBV19, the J call TRBJ1-4; D may be TRBD1 (6 bases). Trimming left V 5 bases short and J 3 bases short, with 13 bases between. This CDR3 comprises 15 residues. In germline, CDR1 is LNHDA, CDR2 SQIVND (reference sequence). CDR3 nucleotide sequence: TGTGCCAGTAGTCTTACAGGGAGGGCTAATGAAAAACTGTTTTTT. Protein: CASSLTGRANEKLFF.

J is TRBJ1-2 and V is TRBV30; TRBD1 aligns across 7 bases. CDR3 length equals 14 residues. CDR1 is GTSNPN and CDR2 is SVGIG in the germline V gene (reference sequence). V lost 4 bases, J lost 7 bases, and 12 bases stayed unmatched. This CDR3 is CAWISDRVVSGYTF. The CDR3, as DNA: TGTGCCTGGATTAGTGACAGGGTAGTGAGTGGCTACACCTTC.

The V gene is TRBV5-1, the J gene TRBJ2-5, with unresolved D. The V gene lost 4 bases and the J gene lost 1 base, with 14 bases spanning the gap. The CDR3 loop spans 15 amino acids. CDR1 and CDR2 (germline): SGHRS, YFSETQ. In nucleotides, the CDR3 is TGCGCCAGCAGCGAAACCAGTTTCCTCCAAGAGACCCAGTACTTC. It encodes CASSETSFLQETQYF.

V is TRBV5-4 and J is TRBJ2-3; 8 nucleotides align to TRBD2. This CDR3 has 15 amino acids. The V gene end was trimmed by 3 bases and the J gene end by 1 base; junction bases not matched to a gene: 4. Germline V gives CDR1 SGHNT, CDR2 YYREEE (reference sequence). The CDR3 sequence is CASSYTAGGTDTQYF. The CDR3 DNA sequence: TGTGCCAGCAGCTACACAGCGGGAGGCACAGATACGCAGTATTTT.

There are a few counts of this clone. V gene TRBV18 combines with J gene TRBJ2-1, with 8 bases fitting TRBD2. After removal of 6 bases from V and 3 bases from J, the junction contained 7 bases not matched to a gene. Germline values: CDR1 KGHSH, CDR2 LQKENI. The CDR3 covers 15 residues. CDR3 in DNA: TGTGCCAGCTCCCCGCGGACTAGCTTCTACAATGAGCAGTTCTTC. Translation gives CASSPRTSFYNEQFF.